This T cell receptor (beta chain) was documented in a study of blood T cell repertoires in COVID-19. The assay was immunoSEQ multiplex PCR, and TCRdb's table has in-frame clones only and misses some. The sample yields roughly 100,000 clones, 70% to 80% seen once. The CDR3 length is 15 residues. V lost 3 bases, J lost 2 bases, and 12 bases lay in between. The V gene's germline CDR1 is MGHDK and CDR2 SYGVNS. The chain recombines TRBV25-1 with TRBJ2-3; D is perhaps TRBD2 (6 bases). The sequence was obtained from a man between 65 and 79 years old with active or convalescent COVID-19. Input material: peripheral blood. Written as DNA, the CDR3 is TGTGCCAGCAGTGACGACGGAGGGAACACAGATACGCAGTATTTT. This translates into CASSDDGGNTDTQYF.